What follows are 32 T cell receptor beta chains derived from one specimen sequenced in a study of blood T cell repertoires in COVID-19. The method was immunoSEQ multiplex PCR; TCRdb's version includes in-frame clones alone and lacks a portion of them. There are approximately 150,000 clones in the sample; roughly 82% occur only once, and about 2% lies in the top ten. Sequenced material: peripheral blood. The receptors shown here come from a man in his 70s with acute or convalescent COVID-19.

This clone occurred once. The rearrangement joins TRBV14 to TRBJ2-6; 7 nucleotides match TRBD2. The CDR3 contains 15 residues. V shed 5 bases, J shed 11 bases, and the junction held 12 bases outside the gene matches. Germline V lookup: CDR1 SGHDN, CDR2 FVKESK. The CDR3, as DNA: TGTGCCAGCAGCGCTACCGGGACTACGACCGACGTCCTGACTTTC. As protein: CASSATGTTTDVLTF. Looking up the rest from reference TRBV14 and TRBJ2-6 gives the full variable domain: EAGVTQFPSHSVIEKGQTVTLRCDPISGHDNLYWYRRVMGKEIKFLLHFVKESKQDESGMPNNRFLAERTGGTYSTLKVQPAELEDSGVYFCASSATGTTTDVLTFGAGSRLTVL.

Here the CDR3 reads CASSSQGSNSPLHF. The DNA for the CDR3 is TGTGCCAGTAGCTCACAGGGGAGTAATTCACCCCTCCACTTT. The chain carries TRBV19 and TRBJ1-6, with 7 bases matching TRBD1. The V and J ends lost 6 bases and 6 bases, in that order; junction bases with no gene match: 5. Germline V gene sequence: CDR1 LNHDA, CDR2 SQIVND (reference sequence). There are 14 residues in the CDR3.

This chain's CDR3 is CASSATSGPTYEQYF. CDR3 nucleotides: TGTGCCAGCAGCGCAACTAGCGGGCCCACCTACGAGCAGTACTTC. The chain links TRBV9 to TRBJ2-7; 9 bases map to TRBD2. The CDR3 runs 15 residues. V gave up 3 bases and J gave up 2 bases; unmatched junction bases: 6. CDR1 and CDR2 (germline): SGDLS, YYNGEE.

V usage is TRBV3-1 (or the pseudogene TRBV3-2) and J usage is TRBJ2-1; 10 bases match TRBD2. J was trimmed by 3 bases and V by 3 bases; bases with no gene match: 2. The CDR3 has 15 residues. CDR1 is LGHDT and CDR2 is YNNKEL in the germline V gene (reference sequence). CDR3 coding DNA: TGTGCCAGCAGCCATGGGACTAGCGACTACAATGAGCAGTTCTTC. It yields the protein CASSHGTSDYNEQFF.

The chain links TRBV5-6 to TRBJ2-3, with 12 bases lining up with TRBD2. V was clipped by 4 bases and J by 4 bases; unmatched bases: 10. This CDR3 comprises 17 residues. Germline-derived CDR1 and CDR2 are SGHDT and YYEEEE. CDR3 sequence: CASSRRLAGDLADTQYF. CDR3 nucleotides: TGTGCCAGCAGCCGCCGACTAGCGGGAGATCTCGCAGATACGCAGTATTTT.

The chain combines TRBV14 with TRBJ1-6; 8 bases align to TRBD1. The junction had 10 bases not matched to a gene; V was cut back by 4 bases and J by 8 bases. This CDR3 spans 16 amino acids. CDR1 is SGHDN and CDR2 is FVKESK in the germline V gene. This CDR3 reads CASSRVAGQGDSPLHF. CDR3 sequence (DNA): TGTGCCAGCAGCCGAGTAGCTGGACAGGGTGATTCACCCCTCCACTTT.

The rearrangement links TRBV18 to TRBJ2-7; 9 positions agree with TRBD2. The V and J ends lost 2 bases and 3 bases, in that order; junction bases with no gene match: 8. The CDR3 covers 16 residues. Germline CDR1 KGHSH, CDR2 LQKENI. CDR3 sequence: CASSPFPVREGYEQYF. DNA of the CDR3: TGTGCCAGCTCACCATTTCCAGTGCGGGAGGGCTACGAGCAGTACTTC.

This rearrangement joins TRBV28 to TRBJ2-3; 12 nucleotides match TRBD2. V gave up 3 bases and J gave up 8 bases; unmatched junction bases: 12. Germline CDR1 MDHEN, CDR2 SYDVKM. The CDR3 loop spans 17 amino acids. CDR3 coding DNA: TGTGCCAGCAGTTTTTCCCGACTAGCGGGAGTAGATGGTACGCAGTATTTT. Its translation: CASSFSRLAGVDGTQYF.

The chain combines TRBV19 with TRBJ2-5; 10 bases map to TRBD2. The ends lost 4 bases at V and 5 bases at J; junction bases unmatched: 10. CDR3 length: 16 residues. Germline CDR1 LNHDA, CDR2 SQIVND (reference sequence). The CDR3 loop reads CASSNGLAERVETQYF. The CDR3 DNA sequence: TGTGCCAGTAGTAATGGACTAGCGGAGAGGGTGGAGACCCAGTACTTC.

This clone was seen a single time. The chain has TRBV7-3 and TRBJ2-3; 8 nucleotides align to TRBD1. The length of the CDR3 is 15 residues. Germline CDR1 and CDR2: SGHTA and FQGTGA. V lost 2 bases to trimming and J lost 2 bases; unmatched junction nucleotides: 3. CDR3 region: CASSLGQGYTDTQYF. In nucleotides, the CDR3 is TGTGCCAGCAGCTTAGGACAGGGATACACAGATACGCAGTATTTT.

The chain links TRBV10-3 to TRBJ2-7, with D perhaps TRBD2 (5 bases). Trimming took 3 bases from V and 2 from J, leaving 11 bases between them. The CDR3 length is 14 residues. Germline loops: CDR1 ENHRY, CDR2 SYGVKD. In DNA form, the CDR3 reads TGTGCCATCAGTGATCCGACGGGGACCTACGAGCAGTACTTC. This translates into CAISDPTGTYEQYF.

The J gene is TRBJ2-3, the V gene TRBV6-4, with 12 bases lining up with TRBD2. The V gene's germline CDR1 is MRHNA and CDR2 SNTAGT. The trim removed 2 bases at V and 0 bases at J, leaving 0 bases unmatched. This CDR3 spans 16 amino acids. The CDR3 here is CASSDGTSGSTDTQYF. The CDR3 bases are TGTGCCAGCAGTGACGGGACTAGCGGGAGCACAGATACGCAGTATTTT.

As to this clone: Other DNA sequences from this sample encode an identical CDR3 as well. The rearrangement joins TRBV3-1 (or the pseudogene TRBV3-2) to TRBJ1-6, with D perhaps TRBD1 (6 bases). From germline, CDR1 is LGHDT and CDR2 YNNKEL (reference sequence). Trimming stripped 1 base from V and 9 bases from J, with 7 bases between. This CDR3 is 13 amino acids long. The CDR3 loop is CASSQAGVSPLHF. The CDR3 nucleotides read TGTGCCAGCAGCCAAGCAGGGGTTTCACCCCTCCACTTT.

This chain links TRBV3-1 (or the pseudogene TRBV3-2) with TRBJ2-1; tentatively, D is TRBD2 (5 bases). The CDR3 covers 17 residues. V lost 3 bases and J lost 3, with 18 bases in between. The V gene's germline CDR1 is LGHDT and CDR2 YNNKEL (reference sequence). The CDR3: CASSHHLGGSRYNEQFF. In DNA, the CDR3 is TGTGCCAGCAGCCACCACTTGGGCGGGTCCCGCTACAATGAGCAGTTCTTC.

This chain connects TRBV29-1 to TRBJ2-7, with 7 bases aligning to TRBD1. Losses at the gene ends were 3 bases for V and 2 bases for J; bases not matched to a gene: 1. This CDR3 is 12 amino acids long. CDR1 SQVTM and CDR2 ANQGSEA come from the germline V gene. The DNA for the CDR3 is TGCAGCGTTGAGGGACAGACCTACGAGCAGTACTTC. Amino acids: CSVEGQTYEQYF.

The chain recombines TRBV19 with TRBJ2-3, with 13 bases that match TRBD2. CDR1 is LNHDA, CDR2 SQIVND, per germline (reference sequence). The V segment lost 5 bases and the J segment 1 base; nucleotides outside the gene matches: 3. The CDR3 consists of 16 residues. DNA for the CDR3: TGTGCCAGTAGTTGGACTAGCGGGGGCCGCACAGATACGCAGTATTTT. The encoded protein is CASSWTSGGRTDTQYF. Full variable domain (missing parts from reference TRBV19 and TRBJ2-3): DGGITQSPKYLFRKEGQNVTLSCEQNLNHDAMYWYRQDPGQGLRLIYYSQIVNDFQKGDIAEGYSVSREKKESFPLTVTSAQKNPTAFYLCASSWTSGGRTDTQYFGPGTRLTVL.

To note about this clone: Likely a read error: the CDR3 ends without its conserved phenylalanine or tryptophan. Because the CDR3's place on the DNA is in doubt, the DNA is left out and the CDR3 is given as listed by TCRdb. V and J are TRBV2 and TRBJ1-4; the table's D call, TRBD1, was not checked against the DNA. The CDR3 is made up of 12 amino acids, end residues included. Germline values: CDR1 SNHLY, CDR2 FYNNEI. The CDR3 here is CASMTITGGLCA.

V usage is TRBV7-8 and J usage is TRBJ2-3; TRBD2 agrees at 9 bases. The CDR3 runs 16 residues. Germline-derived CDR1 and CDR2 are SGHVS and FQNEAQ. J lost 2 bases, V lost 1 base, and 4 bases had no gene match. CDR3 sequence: CASSLVAGADTDTQYF. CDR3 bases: TGTGCCAGCAGCTTAGTAGCGGGGGCTGACACAGATACGCAGTATTTT.

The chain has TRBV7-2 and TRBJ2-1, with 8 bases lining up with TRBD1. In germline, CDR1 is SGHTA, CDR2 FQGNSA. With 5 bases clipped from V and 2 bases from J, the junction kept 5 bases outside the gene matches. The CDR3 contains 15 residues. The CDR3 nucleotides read TGTGCCAGCAGCCCGAGGACAGGGCCCTACAATGAGCAGTTCTTC. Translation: CASSPRTGPYNEQFF. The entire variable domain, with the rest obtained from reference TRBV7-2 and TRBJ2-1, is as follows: GAGVSQSPSNKVTEKGKDVELRCDPISGHTALYWYRQSLGQGLEFLIYFQGNSAPDKSGLPSDRFSAERTGGSVSTLTIQRTQQEDSAVYLCASSPRTGPYNEQFFGPGTRLTVL.

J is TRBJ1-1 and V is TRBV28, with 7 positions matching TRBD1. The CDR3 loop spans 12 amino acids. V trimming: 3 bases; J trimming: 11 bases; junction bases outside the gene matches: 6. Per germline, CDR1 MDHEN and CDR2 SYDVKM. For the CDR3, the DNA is TGTGCCAGCAGTTTGTGGAGGGGGCATGCTTTCTTT. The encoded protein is CASSLWRGHAFF.

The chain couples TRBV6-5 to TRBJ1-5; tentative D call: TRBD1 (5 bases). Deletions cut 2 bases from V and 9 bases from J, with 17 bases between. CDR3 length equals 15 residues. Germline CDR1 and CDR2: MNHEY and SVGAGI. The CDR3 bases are TGTGCCAGCAGTTACACTGCGGACACATCGCGGCCCCAGCATTTT. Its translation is CASSYTADTSRPQHF.

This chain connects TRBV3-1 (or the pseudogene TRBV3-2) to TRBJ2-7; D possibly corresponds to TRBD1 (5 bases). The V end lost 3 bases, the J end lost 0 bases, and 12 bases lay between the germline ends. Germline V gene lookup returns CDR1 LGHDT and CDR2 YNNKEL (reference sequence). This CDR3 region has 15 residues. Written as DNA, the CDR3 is TGTGCCAGCAGCCAGAACCCACAGGTCTCCTACGAGCAGTACTTC. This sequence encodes CASSQNPQVSYEQYF.

CDR3 DNA: TGTGCCAGCAGCTTATTTACAGCGGGGGCCTCCGGGGATACGCAGTATTTT. Its protein product is CASSLFTAGASGDTQYF. V usage is TRBV7-6 and J usage is TRBJ2-3, with 8 bases matching TRBD2. This CDR3 region has 17 residues. Germline loops: CDR1 SGHVS, CDR2 FNYEAQ. The ends lost 2 bases at V and 6 bases at J; junction bases unmatched: 13.

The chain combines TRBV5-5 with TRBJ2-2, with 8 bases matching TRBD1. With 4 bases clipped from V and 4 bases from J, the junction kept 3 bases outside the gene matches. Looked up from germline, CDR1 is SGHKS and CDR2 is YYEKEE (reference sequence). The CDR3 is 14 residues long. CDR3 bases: TGTGCCAGCAGCCTGGGACAGGTCACCGGGGAGCTGTTTTTT. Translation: CASSLGQVTGELFF.

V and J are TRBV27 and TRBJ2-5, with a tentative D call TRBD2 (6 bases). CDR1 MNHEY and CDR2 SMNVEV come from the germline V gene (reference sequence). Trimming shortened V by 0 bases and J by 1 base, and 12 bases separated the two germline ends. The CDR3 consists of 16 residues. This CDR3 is CASSLSRWGLQETQYF. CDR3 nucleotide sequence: TGTGCCAGCAGTTTATCTCGGTGGGGACTCCAAGAGACCCAGTACTTC.

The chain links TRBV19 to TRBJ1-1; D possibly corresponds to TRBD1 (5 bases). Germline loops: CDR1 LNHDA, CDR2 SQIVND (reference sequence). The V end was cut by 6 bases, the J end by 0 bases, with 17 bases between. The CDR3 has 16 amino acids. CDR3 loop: CASSPGGEKMNTEAFF. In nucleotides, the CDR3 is TGTGCCAGTAGCCCCGGAGGGGAAAAGATGAACACTGAAGCTTTCTTT.

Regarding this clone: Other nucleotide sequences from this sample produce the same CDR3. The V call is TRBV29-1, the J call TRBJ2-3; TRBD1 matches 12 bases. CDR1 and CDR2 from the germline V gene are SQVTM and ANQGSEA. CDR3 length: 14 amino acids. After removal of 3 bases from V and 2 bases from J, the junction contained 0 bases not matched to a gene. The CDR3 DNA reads TGCAGCGTTGAGGGACAGGGGGCCACAGATACGCAGTATTTT. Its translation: CSVEGQGATDTQYF.

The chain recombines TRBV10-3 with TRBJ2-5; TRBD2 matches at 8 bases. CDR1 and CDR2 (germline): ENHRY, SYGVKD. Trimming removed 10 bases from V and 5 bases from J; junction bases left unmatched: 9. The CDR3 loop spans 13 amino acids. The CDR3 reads CASQEGGGETQYF. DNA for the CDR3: TGTGCCAGCCAGGAGGGCGGGGGGGAGACCCAGTACTTC.

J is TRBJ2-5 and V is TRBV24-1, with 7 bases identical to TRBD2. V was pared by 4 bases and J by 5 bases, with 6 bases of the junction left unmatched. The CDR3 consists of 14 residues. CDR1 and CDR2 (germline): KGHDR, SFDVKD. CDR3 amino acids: CATSEATGGETQYF. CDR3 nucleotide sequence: TGTGCCACCAGTGAAGCCACGGGAGGCGAGACCCAGTACTTC.

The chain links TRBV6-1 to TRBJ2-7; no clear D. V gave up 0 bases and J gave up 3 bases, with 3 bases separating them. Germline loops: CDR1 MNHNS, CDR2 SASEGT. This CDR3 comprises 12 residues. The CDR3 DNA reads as TGTGCCAGCAGTGAAGCTAGCTACGAGCAGTACTTC. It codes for CASSEASYEQYF.

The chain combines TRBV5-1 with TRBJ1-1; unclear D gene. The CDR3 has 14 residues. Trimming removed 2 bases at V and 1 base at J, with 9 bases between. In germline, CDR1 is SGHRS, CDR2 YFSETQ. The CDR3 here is CASSFSGRNTEAFF. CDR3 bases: TGCGCCAGCAGCTTTAGCGGAAGGAACACTGAAGCTTTCTTT.

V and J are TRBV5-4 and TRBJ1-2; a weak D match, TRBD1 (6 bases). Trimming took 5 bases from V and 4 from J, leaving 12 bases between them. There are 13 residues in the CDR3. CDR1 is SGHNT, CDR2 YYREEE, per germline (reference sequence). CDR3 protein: CASSMNRAYGYTF. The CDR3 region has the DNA TGTGCCAGCAGTATGAACAGGGCCTATGGCTACACCTTC.